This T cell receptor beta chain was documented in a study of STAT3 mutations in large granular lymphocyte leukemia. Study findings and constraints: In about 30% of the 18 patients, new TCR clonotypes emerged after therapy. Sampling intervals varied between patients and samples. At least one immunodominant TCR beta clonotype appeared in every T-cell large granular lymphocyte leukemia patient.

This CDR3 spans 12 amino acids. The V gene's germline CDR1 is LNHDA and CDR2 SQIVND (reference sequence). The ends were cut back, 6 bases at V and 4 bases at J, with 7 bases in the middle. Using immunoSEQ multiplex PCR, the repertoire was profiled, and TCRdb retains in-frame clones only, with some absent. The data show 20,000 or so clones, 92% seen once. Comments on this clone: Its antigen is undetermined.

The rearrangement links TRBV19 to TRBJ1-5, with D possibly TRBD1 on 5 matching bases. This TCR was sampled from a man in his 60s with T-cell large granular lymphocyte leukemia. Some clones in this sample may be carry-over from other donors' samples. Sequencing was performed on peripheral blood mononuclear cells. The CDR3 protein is CASRRGNQPQHF. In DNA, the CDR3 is TGTGCCAGTAGGCGGGGGAATCAGCCCCAGCATTTT.